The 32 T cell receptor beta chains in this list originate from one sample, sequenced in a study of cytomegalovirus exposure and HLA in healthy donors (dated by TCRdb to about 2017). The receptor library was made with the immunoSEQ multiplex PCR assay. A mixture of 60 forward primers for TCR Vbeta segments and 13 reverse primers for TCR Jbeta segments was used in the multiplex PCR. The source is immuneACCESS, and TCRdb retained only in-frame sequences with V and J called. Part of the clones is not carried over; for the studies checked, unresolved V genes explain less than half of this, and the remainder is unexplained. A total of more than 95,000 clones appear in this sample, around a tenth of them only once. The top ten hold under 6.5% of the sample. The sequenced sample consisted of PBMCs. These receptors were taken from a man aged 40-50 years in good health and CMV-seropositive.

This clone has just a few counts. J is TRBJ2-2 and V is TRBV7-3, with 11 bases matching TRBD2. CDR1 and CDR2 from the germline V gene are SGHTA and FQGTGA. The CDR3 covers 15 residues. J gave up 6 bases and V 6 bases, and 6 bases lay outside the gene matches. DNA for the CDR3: TGTGCCAGCAGGCCGGGACTAGCGGCATCCGGGGAGCTGTTTTTT. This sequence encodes CASRPGLAASGELFF.

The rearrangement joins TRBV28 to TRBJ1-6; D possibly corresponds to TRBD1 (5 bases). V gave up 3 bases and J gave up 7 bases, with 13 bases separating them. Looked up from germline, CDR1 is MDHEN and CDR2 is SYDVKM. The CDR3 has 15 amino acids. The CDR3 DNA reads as TGTGCCAGCAGTTTGGGTGAAAACAGGAATTCACCCCTCCACTTT. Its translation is CASSLGENRNSPLHF.

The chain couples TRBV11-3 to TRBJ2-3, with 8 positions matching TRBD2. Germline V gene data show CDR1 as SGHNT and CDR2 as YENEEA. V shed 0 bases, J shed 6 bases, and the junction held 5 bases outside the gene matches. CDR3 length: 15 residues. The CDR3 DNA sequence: TGTGCCAGCAGCTTAGAAGCGGGGGAGTGGGATACGCAGTATTTT. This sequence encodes CASSLEAGEWDTQYF.

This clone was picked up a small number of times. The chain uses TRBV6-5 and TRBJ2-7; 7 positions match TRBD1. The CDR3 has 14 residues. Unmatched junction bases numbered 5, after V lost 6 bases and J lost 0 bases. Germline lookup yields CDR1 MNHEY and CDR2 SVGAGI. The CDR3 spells CASRSTGSSYEQYF. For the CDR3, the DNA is TGTGCCAGCAGATCGACAGGGAGCTCCTACGAGCAGTACTTC.

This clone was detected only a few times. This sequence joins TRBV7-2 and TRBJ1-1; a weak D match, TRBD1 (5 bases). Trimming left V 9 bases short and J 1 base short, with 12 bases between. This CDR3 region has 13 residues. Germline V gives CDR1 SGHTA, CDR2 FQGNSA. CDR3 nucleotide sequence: TGTGCCAGTTGTTCTCAGGGGAACACTGAAGCTTTCTTT. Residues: CASCSQGNTEAFF.

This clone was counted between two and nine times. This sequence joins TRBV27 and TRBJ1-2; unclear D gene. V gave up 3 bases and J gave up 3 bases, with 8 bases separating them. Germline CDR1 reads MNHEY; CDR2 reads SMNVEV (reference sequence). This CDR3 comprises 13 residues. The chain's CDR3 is CASSFLADYGYTF. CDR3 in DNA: TGTGCCAGCAGTTTTTTGGCGGACTATGGCTACACCTTC.

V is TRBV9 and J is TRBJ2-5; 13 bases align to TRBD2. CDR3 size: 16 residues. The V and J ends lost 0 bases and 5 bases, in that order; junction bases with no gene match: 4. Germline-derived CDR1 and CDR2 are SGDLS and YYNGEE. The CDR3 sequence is CASSVELAGGAETQYF. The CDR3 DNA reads TGTGCCAGCAGCGTAGAACTAGCGGGAGGGGCTGAGACCCAGTACTTC.

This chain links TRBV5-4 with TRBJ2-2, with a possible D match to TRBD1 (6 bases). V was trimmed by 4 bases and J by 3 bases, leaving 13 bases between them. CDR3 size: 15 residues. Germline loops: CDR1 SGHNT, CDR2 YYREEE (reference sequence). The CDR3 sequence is CASSVLQGYTGELFF. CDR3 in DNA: TGTGCCAGCAGCGTATTACAGGGATACACCGGGGAGCTGTTTTTT.

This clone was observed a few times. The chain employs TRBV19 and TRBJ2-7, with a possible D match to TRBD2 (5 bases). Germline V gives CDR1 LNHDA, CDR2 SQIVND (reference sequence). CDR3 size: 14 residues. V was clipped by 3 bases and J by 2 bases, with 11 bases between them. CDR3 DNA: TGTGCCAGTAGTATTGGAACTAGAACCTACGAGCAGTACTTC. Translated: CASSIGTRTYEQYF.

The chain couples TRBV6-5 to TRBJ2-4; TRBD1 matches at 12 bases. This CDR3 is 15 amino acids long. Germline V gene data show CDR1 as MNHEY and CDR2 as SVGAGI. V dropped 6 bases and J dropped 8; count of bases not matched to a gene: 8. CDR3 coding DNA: TGTGCCAGCAGACTCCGGGACAGGGGGCGGTACATTCAGTACTTC. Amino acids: CASRLRDRGRYIQYF.

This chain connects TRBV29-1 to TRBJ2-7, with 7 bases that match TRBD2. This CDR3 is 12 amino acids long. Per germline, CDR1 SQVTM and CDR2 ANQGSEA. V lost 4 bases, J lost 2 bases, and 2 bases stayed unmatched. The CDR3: CSVGEGPYEQYF. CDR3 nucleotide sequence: TGCAGCGTTGGGGAGGGGCCCTACGAGCAGTACTTC.

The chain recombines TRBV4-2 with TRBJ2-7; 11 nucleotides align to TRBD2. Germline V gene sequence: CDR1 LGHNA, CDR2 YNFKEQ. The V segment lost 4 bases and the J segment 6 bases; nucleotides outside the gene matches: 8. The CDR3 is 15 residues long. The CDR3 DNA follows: TGTGCCAGCAGCCCGAAACTAGCGGGAGCTTCCGAGCAGTACTTC. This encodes CASSPKLAGASEQYF.

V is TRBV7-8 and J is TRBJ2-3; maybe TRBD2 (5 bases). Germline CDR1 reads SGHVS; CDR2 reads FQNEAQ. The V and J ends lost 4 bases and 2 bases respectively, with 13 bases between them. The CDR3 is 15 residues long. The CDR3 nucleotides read TGTGCCAGCAGCTCAAAGGACTGGTCCACAGATACGCAGTATTTT. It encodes CASSSKDWSTDTQYF.

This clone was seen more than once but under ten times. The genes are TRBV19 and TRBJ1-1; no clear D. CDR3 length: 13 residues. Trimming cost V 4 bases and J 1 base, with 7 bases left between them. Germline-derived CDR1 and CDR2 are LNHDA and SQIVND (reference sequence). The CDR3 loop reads CASSTHRNTEAFF. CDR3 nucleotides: TGTGCCAGTAGTACCCACAGGAACACTGAAGCTTTCTTT.

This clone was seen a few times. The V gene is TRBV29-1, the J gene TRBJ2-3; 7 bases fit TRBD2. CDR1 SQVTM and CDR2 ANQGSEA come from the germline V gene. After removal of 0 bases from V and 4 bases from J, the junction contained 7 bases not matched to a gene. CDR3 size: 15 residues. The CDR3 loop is CSVEEGGTGSDTQYF. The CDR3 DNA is TGCAGCGTTGAAGAGGGAGGGACGGGATCAGATACGCAGTATTTT.

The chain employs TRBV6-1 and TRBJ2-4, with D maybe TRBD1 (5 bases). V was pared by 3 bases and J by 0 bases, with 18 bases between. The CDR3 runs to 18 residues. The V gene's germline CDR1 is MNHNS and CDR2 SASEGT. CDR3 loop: CASSDSRRGSLAKNIQYF. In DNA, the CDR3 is TGTGCCAGCAGTGATAGCAGAAGGGGTTCGCTAGCCAAAAACATTCAGTACTTC.

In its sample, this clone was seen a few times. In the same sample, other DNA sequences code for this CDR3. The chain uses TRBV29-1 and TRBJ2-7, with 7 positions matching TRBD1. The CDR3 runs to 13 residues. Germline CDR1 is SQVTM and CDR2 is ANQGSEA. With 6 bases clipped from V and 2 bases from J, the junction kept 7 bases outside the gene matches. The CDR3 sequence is CSVRQGLTYEQYF. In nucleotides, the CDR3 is TGCAGCGTCCGACAGGGCCTCACCTACGAGCAGTACTTC.

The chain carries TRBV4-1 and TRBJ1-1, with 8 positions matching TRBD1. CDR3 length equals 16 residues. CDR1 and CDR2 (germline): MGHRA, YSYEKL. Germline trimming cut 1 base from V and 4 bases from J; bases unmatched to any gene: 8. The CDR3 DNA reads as TGCGCCAGCAGCCAAGGCAACAGGGGGATAAGCACTGAAGCTTTCTTT. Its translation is CASSQGNRGISTEAFF.

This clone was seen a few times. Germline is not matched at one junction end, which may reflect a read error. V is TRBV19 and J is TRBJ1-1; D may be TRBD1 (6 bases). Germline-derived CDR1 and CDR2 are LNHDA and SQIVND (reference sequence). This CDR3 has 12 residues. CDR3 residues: CASTITGYEAFF. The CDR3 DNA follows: TGTGCCAGTACTATAACAGGGTATGAAGCTTTCTTT.

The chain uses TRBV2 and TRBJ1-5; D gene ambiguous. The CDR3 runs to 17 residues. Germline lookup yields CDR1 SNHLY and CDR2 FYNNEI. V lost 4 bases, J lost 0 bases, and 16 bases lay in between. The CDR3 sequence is CASSVGGHTSSNQPQHF. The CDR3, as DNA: TGTGCCAGCAGTGTAGGTGGGCACACATCTAGCAATCAGCCCCAGCATTTT.

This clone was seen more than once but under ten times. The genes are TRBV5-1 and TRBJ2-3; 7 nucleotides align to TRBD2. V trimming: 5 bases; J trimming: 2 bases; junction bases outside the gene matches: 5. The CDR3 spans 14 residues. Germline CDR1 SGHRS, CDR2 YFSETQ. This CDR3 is CASRNLADTDTQYF. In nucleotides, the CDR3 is TGCGCCAGCAGAAATCTAGCGGACACAGATACGCAGTATTTT. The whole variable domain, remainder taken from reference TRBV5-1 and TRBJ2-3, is KAGVTQTPRYLIKTRGQQVTLSCSPISGHRSVSWYQQTPGQGLQFLFEYFSETQRNKGNFPGRFSGRQFSNSRSEMNVSTLELGDSALYLCASRNLADTDTQYFGPGTRLTVL.

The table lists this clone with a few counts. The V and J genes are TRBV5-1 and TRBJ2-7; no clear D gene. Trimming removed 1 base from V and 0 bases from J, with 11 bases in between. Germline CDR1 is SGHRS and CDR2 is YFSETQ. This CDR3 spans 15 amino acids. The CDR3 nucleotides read TGCGCCAGCAGCTTGTATCCGGCTAGCTCCTACGAGCAGTACTTC. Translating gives CASSLYPASSYEQYF.

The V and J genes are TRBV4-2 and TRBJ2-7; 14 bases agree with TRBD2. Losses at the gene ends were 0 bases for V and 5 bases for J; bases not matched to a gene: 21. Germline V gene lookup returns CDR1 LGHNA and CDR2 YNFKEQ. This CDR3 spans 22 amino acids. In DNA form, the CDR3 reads TGTGCCAGCAGCCAAGATCGCACCCCCTTGGGACTAGCGGGAGTCCTCGGCCACGAGCAGTACTTC. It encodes CASSQDRTPLGLAGVLGHEQYF.

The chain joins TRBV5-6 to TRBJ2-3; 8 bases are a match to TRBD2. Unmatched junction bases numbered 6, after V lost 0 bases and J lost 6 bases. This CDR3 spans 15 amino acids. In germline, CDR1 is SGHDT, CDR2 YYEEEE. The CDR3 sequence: CASSLVAGGEDTQYF. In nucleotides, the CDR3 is TGTGCCAGCAGCTTGGTTGCGGGAGGCGAGGATACGCAGTATTTT. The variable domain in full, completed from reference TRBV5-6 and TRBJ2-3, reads DAGVTQSPTHLIKTRGQQVTLRCSPKSGHDTVSWYQQALGQGPQFIFQYYEEEERQRGNFPDRFSGHQFPNYSSELNVNALLLGDSALYLCASSLVAGGEDTQYFGPGTRLTVL.

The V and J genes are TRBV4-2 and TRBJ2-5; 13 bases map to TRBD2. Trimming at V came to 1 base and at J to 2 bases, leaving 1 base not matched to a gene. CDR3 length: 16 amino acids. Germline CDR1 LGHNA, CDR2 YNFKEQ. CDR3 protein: CASSQGTSGGQETQYF. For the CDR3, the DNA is TGTGCCAGCAGCCAAGGGACTAGCGGGGGTCAAGAGACCCAGTACTTC.

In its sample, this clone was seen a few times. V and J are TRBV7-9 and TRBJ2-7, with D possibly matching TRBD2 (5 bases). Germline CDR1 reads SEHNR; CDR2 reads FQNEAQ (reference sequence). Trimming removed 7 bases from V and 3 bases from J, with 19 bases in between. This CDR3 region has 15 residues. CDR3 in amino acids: CASNPPSGANYEQYF. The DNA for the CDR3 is TGTGCCAGCAACCCTCCGAGCGGAGCGAACTACGAGCAGTACTTC.

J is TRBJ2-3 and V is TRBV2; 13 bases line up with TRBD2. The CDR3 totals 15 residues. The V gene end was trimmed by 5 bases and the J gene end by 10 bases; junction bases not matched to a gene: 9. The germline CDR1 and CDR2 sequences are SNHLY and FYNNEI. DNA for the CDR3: TGTGCCAGCAGTCCTGGACTAGCGGGAGCACACGCGCAGTATTTT. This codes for CASSPGLAGAHAQYF. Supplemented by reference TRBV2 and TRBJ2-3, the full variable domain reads EPEVTQTPSHQVTQMGQEVILRCVPISNHLYFYWYRQILGQKVEFLVSFYNNEISEKSEIFDDQFSVERPDGSNFTLKIRSTKLEDSAMYFCASSPGLAGAHAQYFGPGTRLTVL.

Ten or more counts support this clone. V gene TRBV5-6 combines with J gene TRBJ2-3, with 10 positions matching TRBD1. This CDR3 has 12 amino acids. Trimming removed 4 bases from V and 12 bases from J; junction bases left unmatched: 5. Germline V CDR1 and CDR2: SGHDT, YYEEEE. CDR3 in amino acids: CASSDRDRGQYF. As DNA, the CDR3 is TGTGCCAGCAGCGACCGGGACAGGGGACAGTATTTT.

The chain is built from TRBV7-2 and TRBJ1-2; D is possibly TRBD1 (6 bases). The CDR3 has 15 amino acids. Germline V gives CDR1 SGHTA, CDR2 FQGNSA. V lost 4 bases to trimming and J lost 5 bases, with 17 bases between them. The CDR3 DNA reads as TGTGCCAGCAGCTCCGGACAGACCAAGGGTTATGGCTACACCTTC. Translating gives CASSSGQTKGYGYTF.

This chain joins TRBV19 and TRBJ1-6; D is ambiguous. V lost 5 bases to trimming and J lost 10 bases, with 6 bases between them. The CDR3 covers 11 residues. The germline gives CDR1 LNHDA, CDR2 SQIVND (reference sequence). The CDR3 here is CASSGESPLHF. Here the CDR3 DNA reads TGTGCCAGTAGTGGGGAGTCACCCCTCCACTTT.

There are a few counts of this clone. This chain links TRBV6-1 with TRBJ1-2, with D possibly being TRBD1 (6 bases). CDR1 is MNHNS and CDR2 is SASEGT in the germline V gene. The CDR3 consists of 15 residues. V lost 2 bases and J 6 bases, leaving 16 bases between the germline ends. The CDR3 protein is CASSESRLGGDGYTF. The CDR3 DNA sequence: TGTGCCAGCAGTGAATCCCGGCTAGGGGGGGATGGCTACACCTTC.

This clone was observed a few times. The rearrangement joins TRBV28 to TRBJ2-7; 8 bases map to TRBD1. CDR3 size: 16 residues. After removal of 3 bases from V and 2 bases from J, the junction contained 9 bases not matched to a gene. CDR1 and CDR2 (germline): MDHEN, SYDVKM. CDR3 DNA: TGTGCCAGCAGTTTCGATGGGACAGGTGGAACCTACGAGCAGTACTTC. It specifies CASSFDGTGGTYEQYF.